The 14 T cell receptor beta chains in this list originate from one sample, sequenced in a study of cytomegalovirus exposure and HLA in healthy donors. The PCR made use of 60 Vbeta and 13 Jbeta primers. Data came from immunoSEQ multiplex PCR; TCRdb stores just in-frame clones and leaves some out. This sample has 150,000 to 200,000 clones, with roughly 80% found just once. Specimen: PBMCs. The receptors come from a woman younger than 35 in good health and CMV-seropositive.

CDR3 sequence (DNA): TGTGCCAGCAGTTTATTTGACAGGGCGTATGGCTACACCTTC. This sequence encodes CASSLFDRAYGYTF. This sequence joins TRBV28 and TRBJ1-2, with 7 bases matching TRBD1. The length of the CDR3 is 14 residues. CDR1 and CDR2 (germline): MDHEN, SYDVKM. V lost 1 base and J lost 5; bases outside the gene matches: 4.

V and J are TRBV9 and TRBJ2-5, with 10 bases identical to TRBD2. CDR1 is SGDLS and CDR2 is YYNGEE in the germline V gene. The CDR3 has 16 residues. Trimming took 4 bases from V and 2 from J; bases not matched to a gene: 8. The CDR3 here is CASSLQASGGQETQYF. DNA for the CDR3: TGTGCCAGCAGCCTTCAGGCTAGCGGGGGACAAGAGACCCAGTACTTC.

The V and J genes are TRBV5-1 and TRBJ2-2, with a possible D match to TRBD2 (5 bases). Germline values: CDR1 SGHRS, CDR2 YFSETQ. CDR3 size: 15 residues. V was clipped by 2 bases and J by 0 bases, with 8 bases between them. The CDR3 protein is CASSFEGANTGELFF. CDR3 bases: TGCGCCAGCAGCTTCGAGGGAGCGAACACCGGGGAGCTGTTTTTT.

The genes are TRBV11-3 and TRBJ2-1; 7 bases match TRBD2. Looked up from germline, CDR1 is SGHNT and CDR2 is YENEEA. The CDR3 has 16 residues. Trimming removed 5 bases from V and 4 bases from J; junction bases left unmatched: 11. The CDR3 coding sequence is TGTGCCAGCAGCATTACCGTTGGCGGGGGATACAATGAGCAGTTCTTC. Protein: CASSITVGGGYNEQFF.

The rearrangement uses TRBV25-1 and TRBJ2-2; D not resolved. CDR3 length: 14 amino acids. CDR1 MGHDK and CDR2 SYGVNS come from the germline V gene. V lost 3 bases and J 1 base, leaving 6 bases between the germline ends. The CDR3: CASSESGNTGELFF. CDR3 bases: TGTGCCAGCAGTGAGTCCGGGAACACCGGGGAGCTGTTTTTT.

The CDR3 spells CASSPSGGNYGYTF. The CDR3 DNA reads as TGTGCCAGCAGCCCCTCAGGGGGGAACTATGGCTACACCTTC. The chain combines TRBV11-2 with TRBJ1-2, with TRBD1 identical over 7 bases. The CDR3 has 14 amino acids. After removal of 5 bases from V and 2 bases from J, the junction contained 5 bases not matched to a gene. Looked up from germline, CDR1 is SGHAT and CDR2 is FQNNGV.

This chain connects TRBV28 to TRBJ1-5; 10 positions match TRBD1. V was clipped by 7 bases and J by 9 bases; unmatched bases: 9. The germline V gene encodes CDR1 MDHEN and CDR2 SYDVKM. The CDR3 is made up of 14 amino acids. CDR3 residues: CASTSGQGGSPQHF. The CDR3 DNA reads TGTGCCAGCACAAGCGGACAGGGGGGATCGCCCCAGCATTTT.

The chain employs TRBV6-5 and TRBJ2-7; 10 nucleotides align to TRBD2. The J segment lost 1 base and the V segment lost 7 bases, leaving 4 bases of the junction unmatched. Germline CDR1 is MNHEY and CDR2 is SVGAGI. The CDR3 contains 14 residues. CDR3 nucleotide sequence: TGTGCCAGCAATAGAGCGGGGGGGTCCTACGAGCAGTACTTC. This codes for CASNRAGGSYEQYF.

This chain links TRBV6-5 with TRBJ2-1; a possible D gene is TRBD2 (5 bases). The V end was cut by 4 bases, the J end by 4 bases, with 14 bases between. The length of the CDR3 is 15 residues. CDR1 MNHEY and CDR2 SVGAGI come from the germline V gene. The DNA for the CDR3 is TGTGCCAGCAGTTTTGGAGGACGAACGTACAATGAGCAGTTCTTC. It is translated as CASSFGGRTYNEQFF.

Turning to this clone: An end of the junction does not agree with germline; a read error may underlie this. The chain recombines TRBV27 with TRBJ1-4, with 7 nucleotides matching TRBD1. Germline CDR1 and CDR2: MNHEY and SMNVEV (reference sequence). The CDR3 runs to 16 residues. The CDR3 bases are TGTGCCAGCGGATCCCTCCCTCGGGACAGTAATGAAAACCTGTTTTTT. It codes for CASGSLPRDSNENLFF.

This chain uses TRBV4-1 with TRBJ1-1; D might be TRBD1 (6 bases). Trimming took 5 bases from V and 5 from J, leaving 18 bases between them. Per germline, CDR1 MGHRA and CDR2 YSYEKL. The CDR3 has 15 residues. CDR3 amino acids: CASSGRGAGRTEAFF. In nucleotides, the CDR3 is TGCGCCAGCAGCGGCCGGGGGGCAGGACGGACTGAAGCTTTCTTT.

The rearrangement uses TRBV18 and TRBJ2-1; 9 positions match TRBD2. In germline, CDR1 is KGHSH, CDR2 LQKENI. The CDR3 contains 15 residues. With V trimmed by 4 bases and J by 3 bases, 4 bases remained unmatched. This chain's CDR3 is CASSQGLAHYNEQFF. CDR3 nucleotide sequence: TGTGCCAGCTCACAGGGACTAGCCCACTACAATGAGCAGTTCTTC.

Here the CDR3 reads CASSEFRTGNTEAFF. CDR3 sequence (DNA): TGTGCCAGCAGTGAATTCCGGACAGGGAACACTGAAGCTTTCTTT. The rearrangement links TRBV25-1 to TRBJ1-1; 7 bases are shared with TRBD1. The CDR3 has 15 amino acids. J was trimmed by 1 base and V by 1 base; bases with no gene match: 3. Germline-derived CDR1 and CDR2 are MGHDK and SYGVNS.

This sequence joins TRBV5-6 and TRBJ2-1, with 9 bases identical to TRBD1. The germline V gene encodes CDR1 SGHDT and CDR2 YYEEEE. This CDR3 region has 19 residues. Losses at the gene ends were 4 bases for V and 4 bases for J; bases not matched to a gene: 18. CDR3 region: CASSLRDRVIVLRYNEQFF. In DNA, the CDR3 is TGTGCCAGCAGCCTCCGGGACAGGGTAATTGTGTTGAGATACAATGAGCAGTTCTTC.